These T cell receptor beta chains were read from a single sample in a study of T cell responses to AZD1222 COVID-19 vaccine. Sequenced by immunoSEQ multiplex PCR; TCRdb stores in-frame clones only, minus some. Among about 130,000 clones listed, approximately 94% were seen once. The source was peripheral blood, collected on day 0 of AZD1222 vaccination. The receptor set was obtained from an adult in good health. The CDR3 runs from the conserved cysteine through the conserved F or W. The order of the fields is CDR3 length, D gene, clone size, J gene, V gene, CDR3 protein, CDR3 DNA. D genes are given only for firm matches. Not all rows give a size; the values are once, few, many and, for expanded clones, a class.

>12|-|-|TRBJ2-1|TRBV3-1/TRBV3-2
CASSQDGNEQFF
TGTGCCAGCAGCCAAGACGGCAATGAGCAGTTCTTC
>14|TRBD2|-|TRBJ2-7|TRBV2
CASQGTSGTYEQYF
TGTGCCAGTCAGGGGACTAGCGGAACCTACGAGCAGTACTTC
>13|-|-|TRBJ2-1|TRBV2
CASSHSVDNEQFF
TGTGCCAGCAGCCATTCCGTGGACAATGAGCAGTTCTTC
>16|TRBD2|-|TRBJ2-1|TRBV5-1
CASSLVAGGPIGEQFF
TGCGCCAGCAGCTTGGTGGCGGGAGGGCCTATTGGTGAGCAGTTCTTC
>15|-|-|TRBJ1-3|TRBV21-1
CASSKKEDSGNTIYF
TGTGCCAGCAGCAAAAAGGAGGACTCTGGAAACACCATATATTTT
>14|-|-|TRBJ1-1|TRBV4-3
CASSQVGSNTEAFF
TGCGCCAGCAGCCAAGTTGGGTCGAACACTGAAGCTTTCTTT
>14|-|-|TRBJ2-7|TRBV11-2
CASSFRRQTYEQYF
TGTGCCAGCAGCTTTAGGCGGCAAACCTACGAGCAGTACTTC
>13|-|-|TRBJ2-7|TRBV28
CASSLGYPGGQYF
TGTGCCAGCAGCCTAGGGTACCCTGGAGGGCAGTACTTC
>13|-|-|TRBJ2-1|TRBV12-3/TRBV12-4
CASSLQRLNEQFF
TGTGCCAGCAGTTTACAGCGCCTCAATGAGCAGTTCTTC
>12|-|once|TRBJ1-2|TRBV28
CASAARWNGYTF
TGTGCCAGCGCGGCCCGGTGGAATGGCTACACCTTC
>14|TRBD1|once|TRBJ1-2|TRBV6-1
CASSEDRGRNGYTF
TGTGCCAGCAGTGAGGACAGGGGGCGGAATGGCTACACCTTC
>13|TRBD1|-|TRBJ1-5|TRBV19
CASSDRTNQPQHF
TGTGCCAGTTCGGACAGGACCAATCAGCCCCAGCATTTT
>14|-|-|TRBJ2-3|TRBV28
CASRKPTRGDTQYF
TGTGCCAGCAGGAAACCGACCCGCGGGGATACGCAGTATTTT
>12|-|-|TRBJ2-7|TRBV7-8
CASSRDFYEQYF
TGTGCCAGCAGCCGGGACTTTTACGAGCAGTACTTC
>13|-|-|TRBJ1-4|TRBV5-1
CASRFGPNEKLFF
TGCGCCAGCAGATTCGGCCCGAATGAAAAACTGTTTTTT
>17|-|-|TRBJ1-4|TRBV4-3
CASSQDLKVATNEKLFF
TGCGCCAGCAGCCAAGATCTTAAAGTTGCAACTAATGAAAAACTGTTTTTT
>16|-|-|TRBJ1-1|TRBV18
CASSPGVLISNTEAFF
TGTGCCAGCTCACCGGGGGTCCTAATCTCGAACACTGAAGCTTTCTTT
>12|-|-|TRBJ1-1|TRBV27
CASRGANTEAFF
TGTGCCAGCAGGGGAGCAAACACTGAAGCTTTCTTT